A single sample gave rise to the 18 T cell receptor beta chains below, sequenced in a study of T cell responses to AZD1222 COVID-19 vaccine. The protocol was immunoSEQ multiplex PCR, while the TCRdb copy is restricted to in-frame clones and leaves out a portion. The data show 130,000 to 150,000 clones, with about nine tenths seen just once and about 14% held by the top ten. Sequencing used peripheral blood, obtained on day 0 of AZD1222 vaccination. The receptors stem from an adult in good health.

Only one count was recorded for this clone. The V and J genes are TRBV7-2 and TRBJ2-7; TRBD1 is a possible D gene (8 bases). The CDR3 extends over 15 amino acids. Germline loops: CDR1 SGHTA, CDR2 FQGNSA. Between the trimmed V and J ends, which lost 5 bases and 2 bases, there was a span of 16 bases. CDR3 sequence (DNA): TGTGCCAGCAGCAAACAGGGGGGGAACGCCTACGAGCAGTACTTC. Amino acids: CASSKQGGNAYEQYF.

The rearrangement joins TRBV6-5 to TRBJ2-7; tentatively, D is TRBD1 (7 bases). The germline V gene encodes CDR1 MNHEY and CDR2 SVGAGI. The CDR3 is 12 residues long. The V and J ends lost 5 bases and 3 bases respectively, with 8 bases between them. Written as DNA, the CDR3 is TGTGCCAGCAGTCAGGGGGGCTACGAGCAGTACTTC. Its protein is CASSQGGYEQYF.

The rearrangement links TRBV2 to TRBJ1-1; the D gene is possibly TRBD1 (5 bases). The V gene lost 5 bases and the J gene lost 1 base, with 8 bases spanning the gap. CDR1 and CDR2 from the germline V gene are SNHLY and FYNNEI. The CDR3 runs 13 residues. CDR3: CASSRDGNTEAFF. CDR3 sequence (DNA): TGTGCCAGCAGTCGGGACGGGAACACTGAAGCTTTCTTT.

The chain is built from TRBV12-3 or TRBV12-4 and TRBJ1-1, with D possibly TRBD1 on 5 matching bases. With 6 bases removed from V and 1 base from J, the gap between germline ends came to 9 bases. CDR3 length: 13 residues. CDR3 in amino acids: CASRGPGNTEAFF. In DNA form, the CDR3 reads TGTGCCAGCAGGGGACCGGGGAACACTGAAGCTTTCTTT.

The J gene is TRBJ1-1, the V gene TRBV24-1; D remains unclear. This CDR3 is built from 13 residues. Trimming stripped 2 bases from V and 7 bases from J, with 10 bases between. The germline gives CDR1 KGHDR, CDR2 SFDVKD. CDR3 sequence (DNA): TGTGCCACCAGTGATTATGACGGAATTGAAGCTTTCTTT. This sequence encodes CATSDYDGIEAFF.

J is TRBJ2-1 and V is TRBV21-1; the D call TRBD2 from the table was never checked on the DNA. TRBV21-1 is marked as a pseudogene. The CDR3 runs to 17 residues. CDR3 sequence reads: CASSKEGLAGGHNEQFF. DNA of the CDR3: TGTGCCAGCAGCAAAGAAGGTCTAGCGGGGGGTCACAATGAGCAGTTCTTC.

The V and J genes are TRBV7-2 and TRBJ1-5; TRBD1 matches at 7 bases. Losses at the gene ends were 5 bases for V and 5 bases for J; bases not matched to a gene: 9. The length of the CDR3 is 15 residues. Germline CDR1 and CDR2: SGHTA and FQGNSA. The CDR3 here is CASSKTGQYDQPQHF. The CDR3 DNA sequence: TGTGCCAGCAGCAAAACGGGACAGTACGATCAGCCCCAGCATTTT.

The rearrangement uses TRBV7-2 and TRBJ2-2, with D perhaps TRBD2 (6 bases). Germline values: CDR1 SGHTA, CDR2 FQGNSA. Trimming pared 2 bases from V and 1 base from J, leaving 17 bases between. This CDR3 is 18 amino acids long. This chain's CDR3 is CASSLYLGGSGNTGELFF. The CDR3 DNA is TGTGCCAGCAGCTTATACCTTGGGGGTAGCGGGAACACCGGGGAGCTGTTTTTT.

The chain carries TRBV15 and TRBJ2-7; unclear D gene. CDR3 length: 17 residues. Between the trimmed V and J ends, which lost 4 bases and 0 bases, there was a span of 19 bases. Germline CDR1 reads LNHNV; CDR2 reads YYDKDF (reference sequence). CDR3 protein: CATSKFVVPAYSYEQYF. CDR3 sequence (DNA): TGTGCCACCAGCAAATTCGTAGTCCCAGCCTACTCCTACGAGCAGTACTTC.

J is TRBJ2-7 and V is TRBV20-1; 8 positions match TRBD2. The CDR3 length is 12 residues. Trimming cost V 3 bases and J 6 bases; bases outside gene matches: 4. Germline V gives CDR1 DFQATT, CDR2 SNEGSKA (reference sequence). CDR3 loop: CSASTGGVEQYF. The CDR3 region has the DNA TGCAGTGCTAGTACCGGGGGGGTCGAGCAGTACTTC.

The rearrangement uses TRBV5-1 and TRBJ1-4; D not resolved. The germline V gene has CDR1 SGHRS and CDR2 YFSETQ. Trimming pared 2 bases from V and 8 bases from J, leaving 13 bases between. This CDR3 is 14 amino acids long. The CDR3 DNA reads as TGCGCCAGCAGCTTCGCAACCGCCGGGGAAAAACTGTTTTTT. Protein sequence: CASSFATAGEKLFF.

This clone was counted a few times. The chain uses TRBV2 and TRBJ1-2; 9 bases are a match to TRBD1. V lost 1 base and J lost 4; bases outside the gene matches: 4. CDR3 size: 15 residues. Germline lookup yields CDR1 SNHLY and CDR2 FYNNEI. Here the CDR3 reads CASSEETGGGYGYTF. In nucleotides, the CDR3 is TGTGCCAGCAGTGAAGAGACAGGGGGGGGCTATGGCTACACCTTC.

This chain uses TRBV19 with TRBJ2-5; D call uncertain. Germline V gene lookup returns CDR1 LNHDA and CDR2 SQIVND (reference sequence). V was pared by 5 bases and J by 4 bases, with 2 bases between. CDR3 length equals 10 residues. This CDR3 is CASSGETQYF. The CDR3 DNA is TGTGCCAGTAGTGGAGAGACCCAGTACTTC. The variable domain in full, with the rest retrieved from reference TRBV19 and TRBJ2-5, is DGGITQSPKYLFRKEGQNVTLSCEQNLNHDAMYWYRQDPGQGLRLIYYSQIVNDFQKGDIAEGYSVSREKKESFPLTVTSAQKNPTAFYLCASSGETQYFGPGTRLLVL.

The gene calls are TRBV5-1 and TRBJ2-2, with D perhaps matching TRBD1 (6 bases). V was cut by 0 bases and J by 5 bases, with 11 bases left in between. The CDR3 sequence is 15 residues long. The germline V gene has CDR1 SGHRS and CDR2 YFSETQ. The CDR3 nucleotides read TGCGCCAGCAGCTTGGCCGGGCAGGGGACCGGGGAGCTGTTTTTT. Its protein is CASSLAGQGTGELFF.

The V gene is TRBV7-9, the J gene TRBJ1-5, with TRBD1 identical over 10 bases. With V trimmed by 5 bases and J by 6 bases, 7 bases remained unmatched. Germline CDR1 SEHNR, CDR2 FQNEAQ (reference sequence). This CDR3 region has 15 residues. For the CDR3, the DNA is TGTGCCAGCAGCACGACAGGGGGCAGGCGTCAGCCCCAGCATTTT. It yields the protein CASSTTGGRRQPQHF. The entire variable domain, with the rest obtained from reference TRBV7-9 and TRBJ1-5, is as follows: DTGVSQNPRHKITKRGQNVTFRCDPISEHNRLYWYRQTLGQGPEFLTYFQNEAQLEKSRLLSDRFSAERPKGSFSTLEIQRTEQGDSAMYLCASSTTGGRRQPQHFGDGTRLSIL.

V gene TRBV6-5 combines with J gene TRBJ2-2; D is possibly TRBD1 (6 bases). Germline V gene sequence: CDR1 MNHEY, CDR2 SVGAGI. Trimming removed 4 bases at V and 5 bases at J, with 8 bases between. The CDR3 contains 13 residues. The CDR3 DNA reads TGTGCCAGCAGTTCCACAGGGACCGGGGAGCTGTTTTTT. Protein: CASSSTGTGELFF.

V gene TRBV4-1 combines with J gene TRBJ1-3, with 7 bases lining up with TRBD1. Germline trimming cut 1 base from V and 1 base from J; bases unmatched to any gene: 7. Germline loops: CDR1 MGHRA, CDR2 YSYEKL. This CDR3 region has 17 residues. The CDR3 loop reads CASSQVPTGRSGNTIYF. The CDR3 DNA reads as TGCGCCAGCAGCCAAGTGCCGACAGGGCGATCTGGAAACACCATATATTTT.

The CDR3 protein is CASSLDITYRRNYGYTF. The CDR3 nucleotides are TGTGCCAGCAGCTTAGACATCACGTATAGACGGAACTATGGCTACACCTTC. The chain is built from TRBV11-2 and TRBJ1-2; no clear D gene. The V and J ends lost 0 bases and 2 bases respectively, with 16 bases between them. The CDR3 length is 17 residues. Germline V gives CDR1 SGHAT, CDR2 FQNNGV.